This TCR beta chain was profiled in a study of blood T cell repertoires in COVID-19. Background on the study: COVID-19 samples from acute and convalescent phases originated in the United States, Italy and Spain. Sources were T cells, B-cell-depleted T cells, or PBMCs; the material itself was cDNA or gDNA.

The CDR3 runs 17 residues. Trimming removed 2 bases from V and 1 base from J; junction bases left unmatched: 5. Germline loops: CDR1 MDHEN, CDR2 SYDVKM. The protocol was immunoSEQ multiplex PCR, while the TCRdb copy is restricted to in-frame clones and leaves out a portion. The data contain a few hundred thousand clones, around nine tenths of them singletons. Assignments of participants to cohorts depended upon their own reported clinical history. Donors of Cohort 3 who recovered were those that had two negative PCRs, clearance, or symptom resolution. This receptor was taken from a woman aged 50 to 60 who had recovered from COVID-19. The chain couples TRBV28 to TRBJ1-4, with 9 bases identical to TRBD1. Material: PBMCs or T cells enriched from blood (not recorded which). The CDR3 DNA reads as TGTGCCAGCAGTTTAACTGGACAGGGGCTAACTAATGAAAAACTGTTTTTT. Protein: CASSLTGQGLTNEKLFF.